This record covers a single T cell receptor (beta chain). Its target is unknown. The CDR3 spans 16 residues. Germline loops: CDR1 SEHNR, CDR2 FQNEAQ (reference sequence). Germline trimming cut 5 bases from V and 8 bases from J; bases unmatched to any gene: 10. Unique molecular identifiers were added to individual cDNA molecules. TCRdb processed the 5' RACE reads anew with MiXCR; each CDR3 protein has one entry. This sample yields roughly 64,000 distinct CDR3 sequences, of which 8% to 9% are seen a single time; 13% belongs to the top ten. This entry belongs to a study of early T cells in non-severe SARS-CoV-2 infection. Study-wide background: Sequenced material consisted of bulk RNA (from unsorted whole blood), and chains were unpaired.

Findings of the study overall: Comparison of clonotypes with VDJdb favored anti-spike CD8 responses while missing private and CD4 specificities.

The sequence was collected from an adult who was a healthcare worker with PCR-confirmed SARS-CoV-2 infection or an uninfected control (not recorded which). Sequencing was performed on whole blood, taken at baseline. The genes are TRBV7-9 and TRBJ2-1, with TRBD2 identical over 12 bases. The CDR3 spells CASSRLAGGTRDEQFF. The CDR3, as DNA: TGTGCCAGCAGCCGGCTAGCGGGAGGGACTAGGGATGAGCAGTTCTTC.